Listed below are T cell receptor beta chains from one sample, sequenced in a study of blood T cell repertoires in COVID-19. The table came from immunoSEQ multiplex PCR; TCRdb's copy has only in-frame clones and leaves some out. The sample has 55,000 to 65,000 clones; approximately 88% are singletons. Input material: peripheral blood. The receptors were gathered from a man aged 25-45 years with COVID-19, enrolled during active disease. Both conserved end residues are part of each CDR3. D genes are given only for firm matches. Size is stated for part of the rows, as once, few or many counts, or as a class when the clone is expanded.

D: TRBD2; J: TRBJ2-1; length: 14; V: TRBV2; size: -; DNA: TGTGCCAGCAGGCGGCGGGGAGGGGCTGATGAGCAGTTCTTC; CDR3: CASRRRGGADEQFF
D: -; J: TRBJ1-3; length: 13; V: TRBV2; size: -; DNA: TGTGCCAGCAGCCAAGGACAGGGAAACACCATATATTTT; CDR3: CASSQGQGNTIYF
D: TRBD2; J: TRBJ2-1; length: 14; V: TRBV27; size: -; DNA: TGTGCCAGCAGTTTCGGGACTAGCAGCAATGAGCAGTTCTTC; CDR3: CASSFGTSSNEQFF
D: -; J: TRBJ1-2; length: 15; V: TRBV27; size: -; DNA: TGTGCCAGCAGTTTGGAGTTCTTCGGTAACTATGGCTACACCTTC; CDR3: CASSLEFFGNYGYTF
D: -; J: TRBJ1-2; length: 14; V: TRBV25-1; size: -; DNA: TGTGCCAGCAGTGAAAGCGGGCCGTCGCTGGGCTACACCTTC; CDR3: CASSESGPSLGYTF
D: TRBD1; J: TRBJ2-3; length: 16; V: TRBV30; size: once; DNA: TGTGCCTGGAGACCCGTGTGGATCAGGGGGACAGATACGCAGTATTTT; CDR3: CAWRPVWIRGTDTQYF
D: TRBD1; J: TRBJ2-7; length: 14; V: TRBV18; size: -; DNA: TGTGCCAGCTCACAAAGCGGGACAGGGGTCGAGCAGTACTTC; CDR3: CASSQSGTGVEQYF
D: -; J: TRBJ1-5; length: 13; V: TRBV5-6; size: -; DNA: TGTGCCAGCAGCTTGGCCAGGACACAGCCCCAGCATTTT; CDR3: CASSLARTQPQHF
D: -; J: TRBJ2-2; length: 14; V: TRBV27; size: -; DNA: TGTGCCAGCAGTTTAGCGACACTCACCGGGGAGCTGTTTTTT; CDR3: CASSLATLTGELFF
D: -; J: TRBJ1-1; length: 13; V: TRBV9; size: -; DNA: TGTGCCAGCAGCGGCCAGGGTTCCACTGAAGCTTTCTTT; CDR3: CASSGQGSTEAFF
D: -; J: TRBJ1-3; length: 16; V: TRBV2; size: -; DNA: TGTGCCAGCATGGGTCTGGGGGGATTCTCTGGAAACACCATATATTTT; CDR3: CASMGLGGFSGNTIYF
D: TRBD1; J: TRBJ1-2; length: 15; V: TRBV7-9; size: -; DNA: TGTGCCAGCAGCTCCTGGGACAGGTCCCTCCCTGGCTACACCTTC; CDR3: CASSSWDRSLPGYTF
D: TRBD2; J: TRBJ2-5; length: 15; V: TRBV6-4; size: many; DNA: TGTGCCAGCAGTGAAACTAGCGGGGGACAAGAGACCCAGTACTTC; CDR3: CASSETSGGQETQYF
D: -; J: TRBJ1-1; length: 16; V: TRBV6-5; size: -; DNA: TGTGCCAGCAGTTACTTGGGGCGTGGTTCGATCCCTGAAGCTTTCTTT; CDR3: CASSYLGRGSIPEAFF
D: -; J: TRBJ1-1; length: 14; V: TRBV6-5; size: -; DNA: TGTGCCAGCATATCGGGGCGGGAATACACTGAAGCTTTCTTT; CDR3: CASISGREYTEAFF
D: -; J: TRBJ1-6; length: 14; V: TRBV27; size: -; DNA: TGTGCCAGCAGTTCGACAGGTTATGATTCACCCCTCCACTTT; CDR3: CASSSTGYDSPLHF
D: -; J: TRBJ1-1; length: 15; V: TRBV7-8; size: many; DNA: TGTGCCAGCAGCCCCCAAGGGGCAGGGATCACTGAAGCTTTCTTT; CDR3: CASSPQGAGITEAFF
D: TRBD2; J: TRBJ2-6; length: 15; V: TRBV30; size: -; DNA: TGTGCCTGGCTCCCTCGGGGGGCTGGGGCCAACGTCCTGACTTTC; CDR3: CAWLPRGAGANVLTF
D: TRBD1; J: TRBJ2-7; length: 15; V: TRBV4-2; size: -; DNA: TGTGCCAGCAGCCACTCCGGGACAGGGACCTACGAGCAGTACTTC; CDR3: CASSHSGTGTYEQYF
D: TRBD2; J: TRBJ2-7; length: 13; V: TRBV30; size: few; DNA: TGTGCTGGGGGGAGGGCGGACTCCTACGAGCAGTACTTC; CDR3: CAGGRADSYEQYF
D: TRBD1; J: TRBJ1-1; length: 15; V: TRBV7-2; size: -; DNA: TGTGCCAGCAGCGCAAGCAGGGGGATGAACACTGAAGCTTTCTTT; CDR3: CASSASRGMNTEAFF
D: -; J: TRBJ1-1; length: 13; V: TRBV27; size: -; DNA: TGTGCCAGCAGTCCAAACACGAACACTGAAGCTTTCTTT; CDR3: CASSPNTNTEAFF